This T cell receptor beta chain was found in a study of beta chain features in type 1 diabetes. Broader study findings: PCR may have favored shorter templates equally in patients and controls. For Type 1 diabetes patients, all four CD4+ subsets carried TCRB CDR3s that were moderately but significantly shorter.

This clone was seen a handful of times. The antigen is unknown. The CDR3 covers 10 residues. Trimming shortened V by 0 bases and J by 15 bases, and 9 bases separated the two germline ends. The germline gives CDR1 GTSNPN, CDR2 SVGIG (reference sequence). Every isolated RNA sample was fully reverse transcribed, so sequencing captured expressed TCRB transcripts. Libraries were prepared by immunoSEQ multiplex PCR; TCRdb keeps only in-frame clonotypes and omits some of them. The sample has roughly 28,000 clones, 55% to 60% seen once. This TCR was sampled from a woman aged 18-29 years with type 1 diabetes. The specimen was Tregs from blood. V gene TRBV30 combines with J gene TRBJ2-1; D is possibly TRBD1 (5 bases). CDR3 loop: CAWSVGVTFF. CDR3 DNA sequence: TGTGCCTGGAGTGTAGGGGTTACGTTCTTC.